This record covers a single T cell receptor beta chain. What it binds is unknown. Using immunoSEQ multiplex PCR, the repertoire was profiled, and TCRdb retains in-frame clones only, with some absent. The repertoire has about 110,000 clones, approximately 92% of them found once; the top ten carry approximately 2.7%. The sample comes from a study of T cell responses to AZD1222 COVID-19 vaccine. Findings and caveats of the study: Nearly half of spike-specific TCRs reportedly target unmutated variant regions.

Investigators merged groups given second doses at roughly 4 or roughly 12 weeks. CDR1 is MNHEY and CDR2 is SMNVEV in the germline V gene (reference sequence). The V gene lost 10 bases and the J gene lost 6 bases, with 25 bases spanning the gap. The CDR3 is made up of 15 amino acids. Sample: peripheral blood, taken 28 days after the second AZD1222 dose. The gene calls are TRBV27 and TRBJ2-7, with D possibly matching TRBD1 (6 bases). The clonotype originates from an adult who received the AZD1222 COVID-19 vaccine. The CDR3, as DNA: TGTGCCATCCGGGCCCAGGGACACCCTTGGGGCGAGCAGTACTTC. Translating gives CAIRAQGHPWGEQYF.